This TCR beta chain originates from a study of cytomegalovirus exposure and HLA in healthy donors. Study-level points and caveats: Later on, an analysis showed TCR association rates differing by HLA locus, with DRB1 the most and HLA-C the fewest. An analysis that was carried out later associated 16,000 or so TCR beta sequences with HLA alleles at 0.05 false discovery rate. In a later analysis, a missense DCLRE1C variant was linked to TCR beta V- and J-gene trimming. Sequencing probably produced one cluster of sequence variants that were highly shared.

Vbeta (60) and Jbeta (13) primers were used in the PCR. The data were produced by immunoSEQ multiplex PCR, yet TCRdb's version contains in-frame clones alone and is incomplete. Found here are under 200,000 clones, approximately 80% of them singletons; the top ten hold about 7.9%. In regard to this clone: Its antigen is not known. The identical CDR3 is also encoded by other nucleotide sequences in the sample.

With 4 bases removed from V and 0 bases from J, the gap between germline ends came to 5 bases. The CDR3 runs to 13 residues. The germline V gene encodes CDR1 KGHSH and CDR2 LQKENI. Material: PBMCs. The sequence was collected from a male donor in good health and CMV-seropositive. The V and J genes are TRBV18 and TRBJ2-3; D gene unclear. The CDR3 sequence: CASSLTSTDTQYF. The CDR3 DNA reads as TGTGCCAGCTCACTAACTAGCACAGATACGCAGTATTTT. The whole variable domain, remainder taken from reference TRBV18 and TRBJ2-3, is NAGVMQNPRHLVRRRGQEARLRCSPMKGHSHVYWYRQLPEEGLKFMVYLQKENIIDESGMPKERFSAEFPKEGPSILRIQQVVRGDSAAYFCASSLTSTDTQYFGPGTRLTVL.